This T cell receptor (beta chain) is drawn from a study of beta chain features in type 1 diabetes. Points from the study as a whole: In all four CD4+ subsets, TCRB CDR3 length was significantly, moderately reduced in type 1 diabetes.

This clone was found a few times. The antigen remains undetermined. Sorted populations were all over 95% pure. CDR3 length: 13 residues. Trimming shortened V by 4 bases and J by 6 bases, and 9 bases separated the two germline ends. Per the germline V gene, CDR1 is SNHLY and CDR2 is FYNNEI. Every bit of the isolated RNA underwent reverse transcription, so sequencing read expressed TCRB transcripts. Repertoires were generated with immunoSEQ multiplex PCR, while TCRdb's copy carries only in-frame clones and drops some. The table records almost 350,000 clones, over 7% of them present only once. This clonotype originated in a man aged 30 to 45 with type 1 diabetes. Sequences were obtained from central memory CD4+ T cells from blood. The gene calls are TRBV2 and TRBJ1-4; D uncertain. CDR3 loop: CASSGRPDEKLFF. The CDR3 nucleotides are TGTGCCAGCAGTGGGAGACCAGATGAAAAACTGTTTTTT.